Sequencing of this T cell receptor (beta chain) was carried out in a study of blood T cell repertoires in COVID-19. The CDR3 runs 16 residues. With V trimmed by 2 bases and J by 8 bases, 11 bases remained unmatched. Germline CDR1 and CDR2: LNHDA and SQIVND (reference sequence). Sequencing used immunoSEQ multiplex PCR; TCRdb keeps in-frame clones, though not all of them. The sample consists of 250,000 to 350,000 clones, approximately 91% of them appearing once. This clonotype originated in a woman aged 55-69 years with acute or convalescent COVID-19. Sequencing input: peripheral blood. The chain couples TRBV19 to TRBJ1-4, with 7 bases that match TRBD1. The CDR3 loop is CASSIRRQGLEEKLFF. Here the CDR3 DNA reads TGTGCCAGTAGTATAAGAAGACAGGGATTGGAGGAAAAACTGTTTTTT. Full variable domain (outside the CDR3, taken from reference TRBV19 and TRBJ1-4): DGGITQSPKYLFRKEGQNVTLSCEQNLNHDAMYWYRQDPGQGLRLIYYSQIVNDFQKGDIAEGYSVSREKKESFPLTVTSAQKNPTAFYLCASSIRRQGLEEKLFFGSGTQLSVL.